These T cell receptor beta chains were read from a single sample in a study of CD8 T cells in Susac syndrome. TCRdb ran MiXCR on the immunoSEQ multiplex PCR reads and lists one entry per CDR3 protein. This table holds approximately 180,000 distinct CDR3 sequences, 90% to 97% found once. Sequencing used CD4+ T cells from PBMCs. The receptors derive from a human donor with multiple sclerosis. The CDR3 runs from the conserved cysteine through the conserved F or W. The D gene is left open where the match is weak. Expanded clones are given a class, and other clones once, few, many or no size at all.

v_gene,j_gene,abundance,d_gene,CDR3aa,CDR3nt
TRBV27,TRBJ2-6,-,-,CASTQAGWGISGANVLTF,TGTGCCAGCACCCAGGCAGGTTGGGGTATCTCTGGGGCCAACGTCCTGACTTTC
TRBV20-1,TRBJ2-5,once,-,CSASLDKTQYF,TGCAGTGCTAGTCTGGACAAGACCCAGTACTTC
TRBV20-1,TRBJ1-2,-,-,CSARTAPNYGYTF,TGCAGTGCTAGGACAGCTCCTAACTATGGCTACACCTTC
TRBV7-9,TRBJ2-7,-,TRBD1,CASSTDREPSYEQYF,TGTGCCAGCAGCACTGACAGGGAGCCGTCCTACGAGCAGTACTTC
TRBV29-1,TRBJ1-1,-,-,CSGGGAFF,TGCAGCGGGGGTGGGGCTTTCTTT
TRBV6-6,TRBJ2-1,-,TRBD2,CASSYFGTNNEQFF,TGTGCCAGCAGTTACTTTGGGACTAACAATGAGCAGTTCTTC
TRBV30,TRBJ1-1,-,-,CAWRKPGAYTEAFF,TGTGCCTGGAGAAAACCAGGGGCTTACACTGAAGCTTTCTTT
TRBV4-3,TRBJ2-7,-,-,CASSQGTGGRGNYEQYF,TGCGCCAGCAGCCAAGGGACCGGGGGCCGCGGGAACTACGAGCAGTACTTC
TRBV9,TRBJ1-1,-,-,CASSVLGLNTEAFF,TGTGCCAGCAGCGTGCTCGGACTGAACACTGAAGCTTTCTTT
TRBV10-3,TRBJ2-1,-,-,CAISALLTSSEQFF,TGTGCCATCAGTGCACTATTGACGTCCAGTGAGCAGTTCTTC
TRBV7-9,TRBJ1-1,-,-,CASSPMRGEAFF,TGTGCCAGCAGCCCGATGAGGGGTGAAGCTTTCTTT
TRBV5-1,TRBJ2-7,-,TRBD2,CASSLWTSGSYEQYF,TGCGCCAGCAGCTTATGGACTAGCGGGTCCTACGAGCAGTACTTC
TRBV6-1,TRBJ2-7,once,TRBD2,CASTGSGGLPYEQYF,TGTGCCAGCACGGGTAGCGGGGGTCTACCCTACGAGCAGTACTTC
TRBV30,TRBJ1-1,-,-,CAWGPGWDTEAFF,TGTGCCTGGGGTCCAGGTTGGGACACTGAAGCTTTCTTT
TRBV20-1,TRBJ1-2,-,-,CSAETGQSNYGYTF,TGCAGTGCTGAGACTGGACAGTCTAACTATGGCTACACCTTC
TRBV30,TRBJ1-2,-,-,CAWSVISYGYTF,TGTGCCTGGAGTGTAATCTCATATGGCTACACCTTC
TRBV30,TRBJ1-2,-,TRBD1,CAWSDRGTSGYTF,TGTGCCTGGAGTGACAGGGGTACGAGTGGCTACACCTTC
TRBV20-1,TRBJ2-7,once,TRBD2,CSVKKRGAYEQYF,TGCAGTGTTAAGAAGCGGGGGGCCTACGAGCAGTACTTC
TRBV6-5,TRBJ1-1,-,-,CASSFGVTNEAFF,TGTGCCAGCAGTTTCGGGGTGACGAATGAAGCTTTCTTT
TRBV7-8,TRBJ2-7,-,TRBD2,CASSWGLVGEQYF,TGTGCCAGCAGCTGGGGACTAGTCGGCGAGCAGTACTTC
TRBV11-2,TRBJ2-3,-,TRBD2,CASRHLAGFADTQYF,TGTGCCAGCAGACACCTAGCGGGGTTCGCAGATACGCAGTATTTT
TRBV4-2,TRBJ2-2,once,-,CASSQWDVTYGELFF,TGTGCCAGCAGCCAGTGGGACGTGACCTACGGGGAGCTGTTTTTT
TRBV20-1,TRBJ2-3,-,-,CSARVGGRTDTQYF,TGCAGTGCTAGAGTCGGCGGCAGGACAGATACGCAGTATTTT
TRBV27,TRBJ1-5,once,-,CASSLQPHSNQPQHF,TGTGCCAGCAGTTTACAGCCTCATAGCAATCAGCCCCAGCATTTT
TRBV7-9,TRBJ1-2,once,-,CASSLPGQLYGYTF,TGTGCCAGCAGCCTCCCAGGACAGCTCTATGGCTACACCTTC
TRBV6-1,TRBJ1-1,-,-,CASSDGRNTEAFF,TGTGCCAGCAGCGATGGGCGAAACACTGAAGCTTTCTTT
TRBV7-2,TRBJ2-3,once,-,CASSLMPGPGTDTQYF,TGTGCCAGCAGCTTGATGCCGGGGCCGGGCACAGATACGCAGTATTTT
TRBV6-1,TRBJ2-7,once,-,CASRLTVNSYEQYF,TGTGCCAGCAGGTTGACAGTCAACTCCTACGAGCAGTACTTC
TRBV7-2,TRBJ1-1,-,-,CASSLGGSMNTEAFF,TGTGCCAGCAGCTTAGGAGGTTCCATGAACACTGAAGCTTTCTTT
TRBV10-3,TRBJ1-2,-,TRBD1,CAISESDRTRIYGYTF,TGTGCCATCAGTGAGTCGGACAGGACGAGAATCTATGGCTACACCTTC
TRBV29-1,TRBJ1-1,-,TRBD1,CSVAMRQGGEAFF,TGCAGCGTAGCGATGCGACAGGGCGGTGAAGCTTTCTTT
TRBV18,TRBJ2-3,-,-,CASSPLDTQYF,TGTGCCAGCTCACCACTTGATACGCAGTATTTT
TRBV14,TRBJ2-1,-,-,CATSLGLYNEQFF,TGTGCCACCAGCTTGGGACTTTACAATGAGCAGTTCTTC
TRBV23-1,TRBJ2-2,-,TRBD1,CASSQKGVRQGRTGELFF,TGCGCCAGCAGCCAAAAGGGGGTCAGACAGGGAAGGACCGGGGAGCTGTTTTTT
TRBV28,TRBJ1-1,once,-,CASSLPRRGASEAFF,TGTGCCAGCAGTTTACCCCGCCGGGGGGCAAGTGAAGCTTTCTTT
TRBV6-6,TRBJ1-4,-,-,CASRATGNEKLFF,TGTGCCAGCAGGGCCACAGGAAATGAAAAACTGTTTTTT
TRBV27,TRBJ1-2,-,TRBD1,CASGRQGGYTF,TGTGCCAGCGGAAGACAGGGTGGCTACACCTTC
TRBV6-6,TRBJ2-7,-,-,CASSYSTALYEQYF,TGTGCCAGCAGTTACTCGACTGCCCTCTACGAGCAGTACTTC
TRBV18,TRBJ2-3,-,-,CASSPPTSPDTQYF,TGTGCCAGCTCACCGCCGACTAGTCCGGATACGCAGTATTTT
TRBV2,TRBJ2-2,once,-,CATSREAAGELFF,TGTGCCACCAGCAGGGAGGCGGCCGGGGAGCTGTTTTTT
TRBV27,TRBJ1-6,-,-,CASSPYPRSPLHF,TGTGCCAGCAGTCCCTACCCCCGGTCACCCCTCCACTTT
TRBV7-2,TRBJ1-6,-,TRBD1,CASSPGTGVYSPLHF,TGTGCCAGCAGTCCCGGGACAGGGGTTTATTCACCCCTCCACTTT
TRBV6-2/TRBV6-3,TRBJ2-5,-,-,CASTRDIRETQYF,TGTGCCAGCACCCGGGACATTCGGGAGACCCAGTACTTC
TRBV30,TRBJ1-3,-,-,CAWSVIASGNTIYF,TGTGCCTGGAGTGTAATTGCCTCTGGAAACACCATATATTTT
TRBV12-3/TRBV12-4,TRBJ1-2,once,-,CASGQTYGYTF,TGTGCCAGTGGACAGACCTATGGCTACACCTTC
TRBV30,TRBJ2-7,-,TRBD2,CAWSGLALWEQYF,TGTGCCTGGAGCGGACTAGCCTTGTGGGAGCAGTACTTC
TRBV10-1,TRBJ2-3,-,-,CASSEGSTDTQYF,TGCGCCAGCAGTGAAGGGTCTACAGATACGCAGTATTTT
TRBV3-1,TRBJ2-5,-,TRBD2,CASSPGTSGAETQYF,TGTGCCAGCAGTCCTGGGACTAGCGGGGCTGAGACCCAGTACTTC
TRBV6-2/TRBV6-3,TRBJ2-3,-,TRBD2,CASSPLAPAVWGTDTQYF,TGTGCCAGCAGTCCACTAGCGCCCGCGGTTTGGGGCACAGATACGCAGTATTTT
TRBV5-1,TRBJ2-1,-,-,CASSSRESQFF,TGCGCCAGCAGCTCACGGGAGTCGCAGTTCTTC
TRBV5-6,TRBJ2-3,-,-,CASSFGTDTQYF,TGTGCCAGCAGCTTTGGGACAGATACGCAGTATTTT
TRBV4-3,TRBJ2-7,-,TRBD2,CASSQALAELYEQYF,TGCGCCAGCAGCCAAGCGCTAGCGGAGCTATACGAGCAGTACTTC
TRBV29-1,TRBJ2-3,-,-,CSVDRTIAASTDTQYF,TGCAGCGTTGACCGCACAATAGCGGCTAGCACAGATACGCAGTATTTT
TRBV7-3,TRBJ2-5,-,-,CASSRGVQETQYF,TGTGCCAGCAGCCGAGGGGTTCAAGAGACCCAGTACTTC
TRBV29-1,TRBJ2-5,-,-,CSGHRAGETQYF,TGCAGCGGACACCGGGCCGGGGAGACCCAGTACTTC
TRBV5-4,TRBJ2-6,-,-,CASSFIGDRVSGANVLTF,TGTGCCAGCAGCTTTATTGGGGATAGGGTGTCTGGGGCCAACGTCCTGACTTTC
TRBV15,TRBJ1-5,-,TRBD1,CATSTVTGVSQPQHF,TGTGCCACCAGCACAGTTACAGGGGTGAGTCAGCCCCAGCATTTT
TRBV30,TRBJ1-2,-,TRBD1,CAWVGTAYGYTF,TGTGCCTGGGTTGGGACAGCCTATGGCTACACCTTC
TRBV11-2,TRBJ1-1,-,-,CASRGPTAEAFF,TGTGCCAGCAGGGGACCGACAGCTGAAGCTTTCTTT
TRBV29-1,TRBJ1-1,-,-,CSVDPGYTEAFF,TGCAGCGTTGACCCAGGGTACACTGAAGCTTTCTTT